Following are 11 T cell receptor beta chains from one sample sequenced in a study of beta chain features in type 1 diabetes. Study results and limitations: Significant though moderate, a shortening of TCRB CDR3s appeared in all four CD4+ subsets of Type 1 diabetes patients.

Reverse transcription of all isolated RNA meant that expressed TCRB transcripts were sequenced. The data were produced by immunoSEQ multiplex PCR, yet TCRdb's version contains in-frame clones alone and is incomplete. The table lists hundreds of thousands of clones, over 10% of them singletons. No antigen has been identified for these receptors. The sequenced sample was naive CD4+ T cells from blood. These receptors came from a man younger than 35 with type 1 diabetes.

The chain has TRBV5-1 and TRBJ2-5, with D unresolved. Germline CDR1 is SGHRS and CDR2 is YFSETQ. Trimming took 0 bases from V and 0 from J, leaving 12 bases between them. This CDR3 spans 16 amino acids. The chain's CDR3 is CASSLAAGEYQETQYF. DNA of the CDR3: TGCGCCAGCAGCTTGGCGGCAGGCGAGTACCAAGAGACCCAGTACTTC.

The rearrangement links TRBV7-9 to TRBJ1-2; TRBD1 is a possible D gene (5 bases). Germline V gives CDR1 SEHNR, CDR2 FQNEAQ (reference sequence). The V end was cut by 3 bases, the J end by 3 bases, with 8 bases between. The CDR3 is 13 residues long. The CDR3 loop is CASSFRGDYGYTF. CDR3 DNA: TGTGCCAGCAGCTTCCGGGGGGACTATGGCTACACCTTC. Full variable domain (remainder filled in from reference TRBV7-9 and TRBJ1-2): DTGVSQNPRHKITKRGQNVTFRCDPISEHNRLYWYRQTLGQGPEFLTYFQNEAQLEKSRLLSDRFSAERPKGSFSTLEIQRTEQGDSAMYLCASSFRGDYGYTFGSGTRLTVV.

This clone turned up a few times. The chain links TRBV4-2 to TRBJ1-1; no reliable D call. The CDR3 totals 17 residues. In germline, CDR1 is LGHNA, CDR2 YNFKEQ. V was cut by 1 base and J by 5 bases, with 20 bases left in between. The CDR3 region has the DNA TGTGCCAGCAGCCAAGTCGTCGACACCCGAGGTGGAACTGAAGCTTTCTTT. It codes for CASSQVVDTRGGTEAFF.

This clone was counted only a few times. The genes are TRBV27 and TRBJ1-4; weak D call: TRBD1 (5 bases). CDR1 is MNHEY and CDR2 is SMNVEV in the germline V gene (reference sequence). The CDR3 covers 14 residues. Trimming shortened V by 3 bases and J by 1 base, and 6 bases separated the two germline ends. In nucleotides, the CDR3 is TGTGCCAGCAGTTTTGACAGAACTAATGAAAAACTGTTTTTT. It is translated as CASSFDRTNEKLFF.

This clone came up a few times. The V call is TRBV30, the J call TRBJ2-1; no definite D call. The CDR3 is 13 residues long. V was clipped by 5 bases and J by 4 bases, with 12 bases between them. CDR1 GTSNPN and CDR2 SVGIG come from the germline V gene (reference sequence). The chain's CDR3 is CAWEPQEYNEQFF. The CDR3 coding sequence is TGTGCCTGGGAACCCCAGGAGTACAATGAGCAGTTCTTC.

This clone was seen only a few times. This rearrangement joins TRBV2 to TRBJ1-5; TRBD1 matches at 9 bases. After removal of 6 bases from V and 2 bases from J, the junction contained 2 bases not matched to a gene. From germline, CDR1 is SNHLY and CDR2 FYNNEI. CDR3 length: 14 residues. CDR3 DNA sequence: TGTGCCAGCAGGAGGACAGGGGGCAATCAGCCCCAGCATTTT. Translating gives CASRRTGGNQPQHF.

The chain recombines TRBV9 with TRBJ2-2; 13 positions match TRBD2. The germline V gene encodes CDR1 SGDLS and CDR2 YYNGEE. Trimming at V came to 0 bases and at J to 5 bases, leaving 4 bases not matched to a gene. CDR3 length: 17 amino acids. The CDR3 nucleotides are TGTGCCAGCAGCGTAGGACTAGCGGGGGGATTTACCGGGGAGCTGTTTTTT. The encoded protein is CASSVGLAGGFTGELFF. The variable domain in full, with the rest retrieved from reference TRBV9 and TRBJ2-2, is DSGVTQTPKHLITATGQRVTLRCSPRSGDLSVYWYQQSLDQGLQFLIQYYNGEERAKGNILERFSAQQFPDLHSELNLSSLELGDSALYFCASSVGLAGGFTGELFFGEGSRLTVL.

In this sample, this clone turned up a few times. The rearrangement links TRBV11-2 to TRBJ1-6; D call uncertain. Trimming removed 4 bases from V and 7 bases from J, with 20 bases in between. The CDR3 extends over 17 amino acids. Per the germline V gene, CDR1 is SGHAT and CDR2 is FQNNGV. DNA of the CDR3: TGTGCCAGCAGCTCCCCACGACCACCACGAGGGAATTCACCCCTCCACTTT. Protein: CASSSPRPPRGNSPLHF.

The chain employs TRBV7-9 and TRBJ1-3; D unresolved. Trimming shortened V by 6 bases and J by 0 bases, and 9 bases separated the two germline ends. The V gene's germline CDR1 is SEHNR and CDR2 FQNEAQ (reference sequence). There are 14 residues in the CDR3. CDR3 DNA sequence: TGTGCCAGCAGAACCACAGTCTCTGGAAACACCATATATTTT. Its protein is CASRTTVSGNTIYF.

There are a few counts of this clone. The chain has TRBV7-2 and TRBJ1-5, with TRBD1 matching over 8 bases. This CDR3 has 15 residues. Germline CDR1 is SGHTA and CDR2 is FQGNSA. With V trimmed by 1 base and J by 6 bases, 5 bases remained unmatched. The CDR3: CASSLVTGGAQPQHF. Written as DNA, the CDR3 is TGTGCCAGCAGCTTAGTAACAGGGGGGGCTCAGCCCCAGCATTTT.

This clone has only a few counts. The V and J genes are TRBV30 and TRBJ1-3; TRBD1 is a possible D gene (6 bases). The germline CDR1 and CDR2 sequences are GTSNPN and SVGIG (reference sequence). The CDR3 has 15 residues. The ends were cut back, 0 bases at V and 0 bases at J, with 9 bases in the middle. The CDR3 DNA is TGTGCCTGGAGTGTGGGGGGCGCCTCTGGAAACACCATATATTTT. It encodes CAWSVGGASGNTIYF.